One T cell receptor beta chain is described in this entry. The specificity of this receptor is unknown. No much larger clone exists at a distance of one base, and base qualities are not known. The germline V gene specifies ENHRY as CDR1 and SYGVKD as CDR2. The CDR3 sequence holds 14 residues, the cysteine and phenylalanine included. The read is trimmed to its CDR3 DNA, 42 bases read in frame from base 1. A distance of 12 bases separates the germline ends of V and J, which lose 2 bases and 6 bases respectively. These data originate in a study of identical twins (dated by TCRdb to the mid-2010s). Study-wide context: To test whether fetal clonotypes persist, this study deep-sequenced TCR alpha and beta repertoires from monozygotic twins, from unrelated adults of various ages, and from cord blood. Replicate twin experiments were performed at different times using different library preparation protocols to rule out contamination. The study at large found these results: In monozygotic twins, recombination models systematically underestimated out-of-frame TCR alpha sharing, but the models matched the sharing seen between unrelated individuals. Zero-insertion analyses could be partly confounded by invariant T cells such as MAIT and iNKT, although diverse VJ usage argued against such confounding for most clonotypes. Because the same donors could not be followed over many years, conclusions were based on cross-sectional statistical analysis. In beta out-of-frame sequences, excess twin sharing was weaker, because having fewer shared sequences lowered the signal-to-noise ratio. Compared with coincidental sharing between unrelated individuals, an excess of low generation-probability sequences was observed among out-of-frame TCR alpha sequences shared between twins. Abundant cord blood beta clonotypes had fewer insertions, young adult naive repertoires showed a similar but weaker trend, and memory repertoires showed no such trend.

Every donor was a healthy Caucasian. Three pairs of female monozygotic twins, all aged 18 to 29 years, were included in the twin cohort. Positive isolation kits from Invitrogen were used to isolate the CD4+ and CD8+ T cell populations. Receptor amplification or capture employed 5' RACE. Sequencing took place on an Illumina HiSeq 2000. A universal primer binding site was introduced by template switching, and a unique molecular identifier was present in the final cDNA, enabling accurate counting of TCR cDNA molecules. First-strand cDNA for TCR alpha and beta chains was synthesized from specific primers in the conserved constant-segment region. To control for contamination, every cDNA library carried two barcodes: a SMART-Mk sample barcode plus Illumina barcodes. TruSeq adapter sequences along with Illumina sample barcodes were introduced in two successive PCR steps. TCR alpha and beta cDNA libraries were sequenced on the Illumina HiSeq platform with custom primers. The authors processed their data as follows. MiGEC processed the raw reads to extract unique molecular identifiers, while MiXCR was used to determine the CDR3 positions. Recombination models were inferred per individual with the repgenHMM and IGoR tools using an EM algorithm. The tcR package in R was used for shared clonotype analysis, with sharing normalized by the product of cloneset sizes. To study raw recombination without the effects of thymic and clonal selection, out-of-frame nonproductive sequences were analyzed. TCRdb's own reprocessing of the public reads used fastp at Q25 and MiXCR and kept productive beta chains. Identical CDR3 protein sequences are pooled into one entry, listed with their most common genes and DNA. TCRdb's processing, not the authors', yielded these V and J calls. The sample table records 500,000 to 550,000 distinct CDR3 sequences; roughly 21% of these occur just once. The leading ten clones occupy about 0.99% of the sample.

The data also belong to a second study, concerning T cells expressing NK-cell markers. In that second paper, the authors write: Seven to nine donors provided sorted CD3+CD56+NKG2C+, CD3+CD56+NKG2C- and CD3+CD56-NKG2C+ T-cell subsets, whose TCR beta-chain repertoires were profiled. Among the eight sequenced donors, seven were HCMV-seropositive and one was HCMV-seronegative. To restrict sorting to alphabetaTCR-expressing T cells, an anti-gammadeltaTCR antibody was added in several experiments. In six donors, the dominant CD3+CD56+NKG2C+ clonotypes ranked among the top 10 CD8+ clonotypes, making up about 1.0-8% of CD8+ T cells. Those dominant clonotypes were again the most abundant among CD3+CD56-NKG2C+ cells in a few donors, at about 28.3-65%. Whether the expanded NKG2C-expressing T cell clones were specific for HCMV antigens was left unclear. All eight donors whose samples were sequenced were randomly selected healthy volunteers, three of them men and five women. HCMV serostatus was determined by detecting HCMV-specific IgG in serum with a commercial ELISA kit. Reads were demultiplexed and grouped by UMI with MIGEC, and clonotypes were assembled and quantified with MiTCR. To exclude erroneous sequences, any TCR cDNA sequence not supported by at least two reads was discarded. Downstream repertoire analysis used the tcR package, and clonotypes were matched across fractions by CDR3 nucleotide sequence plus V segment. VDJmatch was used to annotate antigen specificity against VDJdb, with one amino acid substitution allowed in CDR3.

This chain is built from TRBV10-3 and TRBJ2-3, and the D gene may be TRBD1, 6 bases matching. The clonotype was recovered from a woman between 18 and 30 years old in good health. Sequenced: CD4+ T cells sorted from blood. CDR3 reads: CAISEMRGTDTQYF. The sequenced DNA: TGTGCCATCAGTGAGATGAGGGGGACGGATACGCAGTATTTT.